This T cell receptor beta chain was profiled in a study of CD8+ T cells in alopecia areata. Overall study findings and caveats: Higher clonality than in normal scalp was seen in lesional scalp, especially alopecia totalis/universalis. Mouse data revealed clearer TCR sharing than patient data did, a gap possibly tied to HLA.

Extraction and reverse transcription of RNA yielded cDNA as the sequencing template. Here immunoSEQ multiplex PCR was the method, and the copy in TCRdb shows in-frame clones only, minus some. The data show 130,000 to 150,000 clones, about 87% seen once. As part of sample collection, lesional scalp punch biopsies and peripheral blood were taken from alopecia areata patients. Isolation of CD4+ and CD8+ T cells from PBMCs was achieved by sorting. A few counts support this clone. Its specificity is unknown. This CDR3 is 13 amino acids long. Germline CDR1 MGHRA, CDR2 YSYEKL. Trimming left V 5 bases short and J 7 bases short, with 14 bases between.

The TCR originated in a human donor with alopecia areata. The sequenced sample was CD8+ T cells sorted from blood, obtained at week 0. The chain uses TRBV4-1 and TRBJ2-5; D tentatively reads TRBD1 or TRBD2 (6 bases each). CDR3 residues: CASSDTGRGTQYF. CDR3 nucleotides: TGCGCCAGCAGCGATACAGGGCGGGGGACCCAGTACTTC.